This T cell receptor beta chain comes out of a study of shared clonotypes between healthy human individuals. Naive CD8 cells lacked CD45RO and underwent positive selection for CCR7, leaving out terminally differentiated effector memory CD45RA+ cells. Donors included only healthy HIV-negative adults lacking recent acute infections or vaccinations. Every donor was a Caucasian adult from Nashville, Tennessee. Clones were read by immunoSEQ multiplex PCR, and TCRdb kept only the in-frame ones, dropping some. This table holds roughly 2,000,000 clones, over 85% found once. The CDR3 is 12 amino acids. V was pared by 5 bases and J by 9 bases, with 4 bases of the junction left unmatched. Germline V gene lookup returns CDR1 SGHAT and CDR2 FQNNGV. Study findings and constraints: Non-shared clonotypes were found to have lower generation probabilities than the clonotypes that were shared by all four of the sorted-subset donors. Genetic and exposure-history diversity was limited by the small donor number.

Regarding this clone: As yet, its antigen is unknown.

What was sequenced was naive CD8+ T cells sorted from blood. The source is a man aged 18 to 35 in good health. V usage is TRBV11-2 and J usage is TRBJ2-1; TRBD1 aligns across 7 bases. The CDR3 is CASSPDRAEQFF. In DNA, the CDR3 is TGTGCCAGCAGCCCCGACAGGGCTGAGCAGTTCTTC.